The 23 T cell receptor beta chains presented below share a single source sample, sequenced in a study of cytomegalovirus exposure and HLA in healthy donors. PCR amplification relied on 60 Vbeta primers (plus 13 Jbeta primers). Assay: immunoSEQ multiplex PCR; the TCRdb copy retains only in-frame clones and omits some. The sample carries roughly 140,000 clones, approximately 83% recorded once. The sequenced material came from PBMCs. The source of these receptors is a male donor in good health and CMV-seronegative.

This rearrangement joins TRBV5-1 to TRBJ2-7, with D possibly TRBD1 on 5 matching bases. The germline V gene has CDR1 SGHRS and CDR2 YFSETQ. CDR3 length: 14 amino acids. With 3 bases removed from V and 7 bases from J, the gap between germline ends came to 17 bases. The DNA for the CDR3 is TGCGCCAGCAGCTCCCGTAACCAGGGCGATGAGCAGTACTTC. Translation gives CASSSRNQGDEQYF.

V is TRBV10-1 and J is TRBJ2-3; 10 bases align to TRBD2. The ends lost 6 bases at V and 6 bases at J; junction bases unmatched: 6. The CDR3 has 14 amino acids. CDR1 and CDR2 (germline): WNHNN, SYGVQD (reference sequence). CDR3 coding DNA: TGCGCCAGCAGCCTAGCGGGAGTCCCCGATACGCAGTATTTT. This gives the protein CASSLAGVPDTQYF.

The J gene is TRBJ2-7, the V gene TRBV23-1; 13 nucleotides align to TRBD2. TRBV23-1 belongs to the ORF category, with a function that is uncertain. The CDR3 extends over 17 amino acids. With V trimmed by 4 bases and J by 4 bases, 10 bases remained unmatched. The CDR3 loop is CASSPRTSGSPEYEQYF. The CDR3 DNA follows: TGCGCCAGCAGTCCCCGGACTAGCGGGAGCCCCGAGTACGAGCAGTACTTC.

The genes are TRBV4-3 and TRBJ1-2; 7 bases match TRBD1. CDR1 is LGHNA and CDR2 is YSLEER in the germline V gene. V dropped 0 bases and J dropped 8; count of bases not matched to a gene: 9. The CDR3 has 15 residues. CDR3 in DNA: TGCGCCAGCAGCCAAGATAGAGGGGGCGGATTGGGCTACACCTTC. This sequence encodes CASSQDRGGGLGYTF.

This chain uses TRBV4-3 with TRBJ2-5, with 7 bases fitting TRBD1. CDR1 is LGHNA, CDR2 YSLEER, per germline. V dropped 2 bases and J dropped 5; count of bases not matched to a gene: 11. The CDR3 is 16 residues long. The CDR3 loop is CASSQRQGRYGETQYF. The DNA of the CDR3 is TGCGCCAGCAGCCAAAGACAGGGAAGGTATGGGGAGACCCAGTACTTC.

V gene TRBV15 combines with J gene TRBJ1-2; D is possibly TRBD1 (5 bases). This CDR3 is built from 12 residues. Germline V lookup: CDR1 LNHNV, CDR2 YYDKDF (reference sequence). Between the trimmed V and J ends, which lost 1 base and 9 bases, there was a span of 9 bases. The CDR3 sequence: CATSRAGRSYTF. CDR3 in DNA: TGTGCCACCAGCAGAGCAGGGCGAAGCTACACCTTC.

The V and J genes are TRBV7-9 and TRBJ2-7; D uncertain. Trimming removed 4 bases from V and 7 bases from J, with 8 bases in between. The CDR3 loop spans 11 amino acids. CDR1 and CDR2 (germline): SEHNR, FQNEAQ (reference sequence). In DNA form, the CDR3 reads TGTGCCAGCAGCTCCAGGTGGGAGCAGTACTTC. It specifies CASSSRWEQYF.

In its sample, this clone was seen a few times. This chain connects TRBV5-4 to TRBJ1-1; the match to TRBD1 covers 11 bases. This CDR3 is 13 amino acids long. V lost 5 bases and J lost 10; bases outside the gene matches: 7. Germline CDR1 is SGHNT and CDR2 is YYREEE (reference sequence). The CDR3 sequence: CASRKDRGLGAFF. Here the CDR3 DNA reads TGTGCCAGCAGAAAGGACAGGGGGCTGGGAGCTTTCTTT.

The rearrangement joins TRBV4-3 to TRBJ2-7, with 7 bases aligning to TRBD2. The CDR3 covers 15 residues. Trimming took 0 bases from V and 4 from J; bases not matched to a gene: 6. Germline V lookup: CDR1 LGHNA, CDR2 YSLEER. The CDR3 region is CASSQDWRGNYEQYF. In nucleotides, the CDR3 is TGCGCCAGCAGCCAAGATTGGCGGGGGAATTACGAGCAGTACTTC.

This chain joins TRBV6-6 and TRBJ2-7, with 8 bases identical to TRBD1. Germline values: CDR1 MNHNY, CDR2 SVGAGI (reference sequence). The CDR3 runs 13 residues. Losses at the gene ends were 5 bases for V and 5 bases for J; bases not matched to a gene: 5. CDR3: CASSQDRVNEQYF. The CDR3 bases are TGTGCCAGCAGTCAGGACAGGGTCAACGAGCAGTACTTC.

The rearrangement links TRBV28 to TRBJ1-3; D possibly corresponds to TRBD1 (6 bases). Looked up from germline, CDR1 is MDHEN and CDR2 is SYDVKM. V was trimmed by 3 bases and J by 4 bases, leaving 22 bases between them. The CDR3 is 18 amino acids. The CDR3 DNA reads as TGTGCCAGCAGTTTGGGGGGGCGACTTGACCAACCCGGAAACACCATATATTTT. Encoded protein: CASSLGGRLDQPGNTIYF.

This clone was counted once. The V and J genes are TRBV5-1 and TRBJ2-5; tentatively, D is TRBD2 (6 bases). Between the trimmed V and J ends, which lost 0 bases and 1 base, there was a span of 10 bases. The CDR3 runs to 15 residues. Per the germline V gene, CDR1 is SGHRS and CDR2 is YFSETQ. CDR3 DNA: TGCGCCAGCAGCTTGGTGGGGGGATCCCAAGAGACCCAGTACTTC. It is translated as CASSLVGGSQETQYF.

The chain joins TRBV27 to TRBJ2-7; D is perhaps TRBD2 (5 bases). This CDR3 region has 14 residues. CDR1 is MNHEY, CDR2 SMNVEV, per germline (reference sequence). V was clipped by 4 bases and J by 5 bases, with 15 bases between them. The CDR3 protein is CASSWRGKRDEQYF. Written as DNA, the CDR3 is TGTGCCAGCAGTTGGAGAGGGAAGCGCGACGAGCAGTACTTC.

The chain has TRBV5-4 and TRBJ2-4, with a possible D match to TRBD2 (5 bases). The CDR3 contains 12 residues. Germline loops: CDR1 SGHNT, CDR2 YYREEE (reference sequence). The ends were cut back, 1 base at V and 7 bases at J, with 6 bases in the middle. CDR3 residues: CASSLSGNIQYF. CDR3 sequence (DNA): TGTGCCAGCAGCTTGTCGGGGAACATTCAGTACTTC.

The rearrangement uses TRBV7-9 and TRBJ2-7; 11 bases map to TRBD2. J gave up 7 bases and V 4 bases, and 6 bases lay outside the gene matches. Germline CDR1 SEHNR, CDR2 FQNEAQ (reference sequence). This CDR3 comprises 14 residues. DNA of the CDR3: TGTGCCAGCAGCTCCCGACTAGCGGGATGGGAGCAGTACTTC. Residues: CASSSRLAGWEQYF.

Here the CDR3 reads CASSLVASVRYEQYF. CDR3 in DNA: TGTGCCAGCAGCTTAGTAGCCTCAGTCCGGTACGAGCAGTACTTC. This rearrangement joins TRBV7-8 to TRBJ2-7; D is uncertain. V was pared by 1 base and J by 4 bases, with 14 bases between. The CDR3 length is 15 residues. Germline V CDR1 and CDR2: SGHVS, FQNEAQ.

V gene TRBV9 combines with J gene TRBJ2-4, with TRBD2 identical over 9 bases. The CDR3 totals 15 residues. Trimming removed 4 bases from V and 8 bases from J; junction bases left unmatched: 10. In germline, CDR1 is SGDLS, CDR2 YYNGEE. The CDR3 region has the DNA TGTGCCAGCAGCTCCGGGACTAGCAGTGGGGACATTCAGTACTTC. Amino acids: CASSSGTSSGDIQYF.

CDR3 nucleotides: TGCGCCAGCAGCTTGGGTGGTCGACTGGCTTCCTACGAGCAGTACTTC. Amino acids: CASSLGGRLASYEQYF. J is TRBJ2-7 and V is TRBV5-1; D is ambiguous. The V gene lost 0 bases and the J gene lost 1 base, with 14 bases spanning the gap. Per the germline V gene, CDR1 is SGHRS and CDR2 is YFSETQ. CDR3 size: 16 residues.

The chain couples TRBV5-1 to TRBJ2-3; 7 nucleotides match TRBD1. Germline assignment: CDR1 SGHRS and CDR2 YFSETQ. CDR3 length: 13 amino acids. V lost 4 bases to trimming and J lost 3 bases; unmatched junction nucleotides: 2. The CDR3 DNA follows: TGCGCCAGCAGCCCACAGGGGACAGATACGCAGTATTTT. Protein sequence: CASSPQGTDTQYF.

The rearrangement joins TRBV19 to TRBJ2-1; no clear D gene. The CDR3 totals 14 residues. Germline CDR1 reads LNHDA; CDR2 reads SQIVND (reference sequence). The V gene lost 5 bases and the J gene lost 0 bases, with 8 bases spanning the gap. In DNA, the CDR3 is TGTGCCAGTAGTCACATAAGCTCCTACAATGAGCAGTTCTTC. Its protein product is CASSHISSYNEQFF.

This sequence joins TRBV5-1 and TRBJ2-3, with TRBD1 matching over 7 bases. CDR3 size: 16 residues. Germline trimming cut 4 bases from V and 4 bases from J; bases unmatched to any gene: 12. From germline, CDR1 is SGHRS and CDR2 YFSETQ. CDR3 amino acids: CASSPSTGFSADTQYF. The CDR3 coding sequence is TGCGCCAGCAGCCCTTCGACAGGGTTTAGCGCAGATACGCAGTATTTT.

J is TRBJ1-1 and V is TRBV6-5; D unclear. CDR1 MNHEY and CDR2 SVGAGI come from the germline V gene. Trimming stripped 6 bases from V and 1 base from J, with 12 bases between. The CDR3 sequence is 14 residues long. CDR3 residues: CASRHTEGNTEAFF. The DNA of the CDR3 is TGTGCCAGCAGGCACACGGAGGGGAACACTGAAGCTTTCTTT.

This clone has a single count. J is TRBJ1-1 and V is TRBV7-2; D may be TRBD1 (5 bases). The CDR3 extends over 13 amino acids. Trimming took off 2 bases at V and 6 bases at J, with 10 bases between the two ends. CDR1 is SGHTA, CDR2 FQGNSA, per germline. For the CDR3, the DNA is TGTGCCAGCAGCTTATTGGGGCAGTCTGAAGCTTTCTTT. Protein sequence: CASSLLGQSEAFF.